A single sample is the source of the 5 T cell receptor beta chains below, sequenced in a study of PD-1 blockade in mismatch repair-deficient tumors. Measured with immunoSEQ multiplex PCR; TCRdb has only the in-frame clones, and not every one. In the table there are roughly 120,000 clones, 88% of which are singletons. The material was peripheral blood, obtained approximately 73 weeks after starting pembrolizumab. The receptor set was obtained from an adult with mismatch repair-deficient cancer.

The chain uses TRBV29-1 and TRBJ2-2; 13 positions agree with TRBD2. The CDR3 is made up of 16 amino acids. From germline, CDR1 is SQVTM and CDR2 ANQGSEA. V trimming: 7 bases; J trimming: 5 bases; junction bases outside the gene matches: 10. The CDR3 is CSARTSGSRGTGELFF. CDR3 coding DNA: TGCAGCGCCCGGACTAGCGGGAGCCGGGGGACCGGGGAGCTGTTTTTT.

The CDR3, as DNA: TGTGCCAGCAGCCCCGCAAACACTGAAGCTTTCTTT. Translated, it gives CASSPANTEAFF. The genes are TRBV11-3 and TRBJ1-1; no clear D. Germline V gene lookup returns CDR1 SGHNT and CDR2 YENEEA. V lost 5 bases and J 2 bases, leaving 6 bases between the germline ends. The CDR3 length is 12 residues. Full variable domain (remainder filled in from reference TRBV11-3 and TRBJ1-1): EAGVVQSPRYKIIEKKQPVAFWCNPISGHNTLYWYLQNLGQGPELLIRYENEEAVDDSQLPKDRFSAERLKGVDSTLKIQPAELGDSAVYLCASSPANTEAFFGQGTRLTVV.

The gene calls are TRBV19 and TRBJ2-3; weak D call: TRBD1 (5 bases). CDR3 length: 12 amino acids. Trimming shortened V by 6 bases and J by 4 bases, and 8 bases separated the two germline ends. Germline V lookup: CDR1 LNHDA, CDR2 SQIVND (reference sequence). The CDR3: CASRQGADTQYF. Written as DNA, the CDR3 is TGTGCCAGTAGGCAGGGCGCAGATACGCAGTATTTT. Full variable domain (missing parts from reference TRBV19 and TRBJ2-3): DGGITQSPKYLFRKEGQNVTLSCEQNLNHDAMYWYRQDPGQGLRLIYYSQIVNDFQKGDIAEGYSVSREKKESFPLTVTSAQKNPTAFYLCASRQGADTQYFGPGTRLTVL.

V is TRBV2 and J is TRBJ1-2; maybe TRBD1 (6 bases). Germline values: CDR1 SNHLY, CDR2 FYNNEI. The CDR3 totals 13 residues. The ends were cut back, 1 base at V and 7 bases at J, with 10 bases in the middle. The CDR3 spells CASSEGTEGGYTF. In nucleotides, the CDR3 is TGTGCCAGCAGTGAAGGGACAGAAGGTGGCTACACCTTC.

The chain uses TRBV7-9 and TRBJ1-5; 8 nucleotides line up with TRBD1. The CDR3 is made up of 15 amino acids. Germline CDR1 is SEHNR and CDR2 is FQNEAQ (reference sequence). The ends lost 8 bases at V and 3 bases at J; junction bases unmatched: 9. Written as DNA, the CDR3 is TGTGCCAGCTCCTCTGGGACAGGATTCAATCAGCCCCAGCATTTT. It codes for CASSSGTGFNQPQHF. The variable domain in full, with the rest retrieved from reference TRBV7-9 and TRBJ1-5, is DTGVSQNPRHKITKRGQNVTFRCDPISEHNRLYWYRQTLGQGPEFLTYFQNEAQLEKSRLLSDRFSAERPKGSFSTLEIQRTEQGDSAMYLCASSSGTGFNQPQHFGDGTRLSIL.